This entry features one TCR beta chain sequence. This specimen comes from a study of blood T cell repertoires in COVID-19. Study in general: Spain, Italy and the United States supplied samples that represented acute and convalescent COVID-19. PBMCs, B-cell-depleted T cells, or T cells provided the cDNA or gDNA that made up the material.

In the original processing: Amplifying reference gene primers gave estimates of nucleated cell counts. Profiling relied on immunoSEQ multiplex PCR, and the TCRdb table lists in-frame clones only, not all of them. The D gene and trimming were derived from the DNA, and the V and J assignments and clone size from that table. The data contain over 200,000 clones, 85% to 90% of them singletons. This CDR3 comprises 15 residues. The V gene's germline CDR1 is MNHEY and CDR2 SMNVEV (reference sequence). Trimming removed 7 bases from V and 1 base from J, with 14 bases in between. Seattle researchers signed up patients amid active infection and tracked them longitudinally.

The material sequenced was peripheral blood. The chain is built from TRBV27 and TRBJ2-1; TRBD1 might be the D (6 bases). This TCR derives from a man younger than 40 with COVID-19, enrolled during active disease. The CDR3 protein is CASIPMTGSYNEQFF. In DNA form, the CDR3 reads TGTGCCAGCATTCCGATGACAGGTTCCTACAATGAGCAGTTCTTC.